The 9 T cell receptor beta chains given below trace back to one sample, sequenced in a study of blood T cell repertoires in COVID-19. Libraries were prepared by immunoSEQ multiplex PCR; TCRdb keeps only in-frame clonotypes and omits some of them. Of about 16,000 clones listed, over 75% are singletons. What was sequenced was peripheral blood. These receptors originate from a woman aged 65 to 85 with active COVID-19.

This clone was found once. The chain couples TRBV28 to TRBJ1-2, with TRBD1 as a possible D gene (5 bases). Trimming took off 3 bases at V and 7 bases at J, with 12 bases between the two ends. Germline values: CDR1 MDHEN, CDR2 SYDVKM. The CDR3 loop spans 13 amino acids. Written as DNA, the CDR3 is TGTGCCAGCAGTTTGGAGGGGAGGAGTGGCTACACCTTC. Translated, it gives CASSLEGRSGYTF.

For the CDR3, the DNA is TGTGCCTCGGGTGTGGATGAGCAGTTCTTC. Translating gives CASGVDEQFF. The chain recombines TRBV12-3 or TRBV12-4 with TRBJ2-1, with D uncertain. V lost 11 bases to trimming and J lost 8 bases, with 10 bases between them. This CDR3 is built from 10 residues.

CDR3 nucleotides: TGTGCCAGCGGGGTGGGTCTAGCGGTCGGGGAGCTGTTTTTT. This gives the protein CASGVGLAVGELFF. The V and J genes are TRBV19 and TRBJ2-2; the match to TRBD2 covers 7 bases. The CDR3 loop spans 14 amino acids. Germline V gene data show CDR1 as LNHDA and CDR2 as SQIVND (reference sequence). V shed 9 bases and J 7 bases; nucleotides not matched to a gene: 11.

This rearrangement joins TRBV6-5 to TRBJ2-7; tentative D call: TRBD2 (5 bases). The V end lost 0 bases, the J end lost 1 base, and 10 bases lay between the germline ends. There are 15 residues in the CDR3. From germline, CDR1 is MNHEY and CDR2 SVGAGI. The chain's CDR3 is CASSYSGSNSYEQYF. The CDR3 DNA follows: TGTGCCAGCAGTTACTCGGGGAGTAATTCCTACGAGCAGTACTTC.

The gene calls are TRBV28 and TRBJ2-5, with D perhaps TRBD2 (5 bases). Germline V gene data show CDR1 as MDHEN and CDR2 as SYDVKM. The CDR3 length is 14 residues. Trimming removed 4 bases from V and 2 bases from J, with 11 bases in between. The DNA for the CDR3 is TGTGCCAGCAGTTCCGTGACGGGGCAAGAGACCCAGTACTTC. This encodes CASSSVTGQETQYF.

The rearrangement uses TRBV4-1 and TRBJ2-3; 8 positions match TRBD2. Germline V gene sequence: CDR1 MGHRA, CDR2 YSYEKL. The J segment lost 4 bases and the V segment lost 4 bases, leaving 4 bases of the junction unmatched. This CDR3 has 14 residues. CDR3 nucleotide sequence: TGCGCCAGCAGCCCCGGGGGGGGAGCAGATACGCAGTATTTT. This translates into CASSPGGGADTQYF.

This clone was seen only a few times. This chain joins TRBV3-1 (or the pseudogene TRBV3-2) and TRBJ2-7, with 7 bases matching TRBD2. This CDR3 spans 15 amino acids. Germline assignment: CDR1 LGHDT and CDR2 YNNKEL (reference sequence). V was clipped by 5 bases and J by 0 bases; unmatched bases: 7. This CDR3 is CASSVSGTISYEQYF. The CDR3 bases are TGTGCCAGCAGCGTTTCCGGGACTATCTCCTACGAGCAGTACTTC.

Written as DNA, the CDR3 is TGTGCCAGCTCAGCGTTGGCTGGGGCCAACGTCCTGACTTTC. This translates into CASSALAGANVLTF. The chain has TRBV18 and TRBJ2-6; D gene uncertain. The CDR3 has 14 amino acids. Between the trimmed V and J ends, which lost 5 bases and 2 bases, there was a span of 7 bases. Germline V gene sequence: CDR1 KGHSH, CDR2 LQKENI.

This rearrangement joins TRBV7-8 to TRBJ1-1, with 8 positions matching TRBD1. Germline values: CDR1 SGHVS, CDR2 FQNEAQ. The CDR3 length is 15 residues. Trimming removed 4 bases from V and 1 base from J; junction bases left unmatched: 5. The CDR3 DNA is TGTGCCAGCAGCTCGATGGGACAGGAGAACACTGAAGCTTTCTTT. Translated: CASSSMGQENTEAFF.